Below, 25 T cell receptor beta chains from the same sample are listed, as sequenced in a study of T cells in Graves' hyperthyroidism and ophthalmopathy. The CDR3 regions of TCR beta were amplified from RNA transcripts. During a first-round RT-PCR of the TCR CDR3, the HTBI primer set was used. Using its own MiXCR run on the multiplex PCR reads, TCRdb lists one record per CDR3 protein. The repertoire has about 350,000 distinct CDR3 sequences, approximately 15% of them found once; the top ten carry around 25%. The sample comprised blood. The receptors shown here come from a woman in her thirties with Graves' hyperthyroidism.

This clonotype has at least ten counts. V gene TRBV12-3 or TRBV12-4 combines with J gene TRBJ2-2; D may be TRBD1 (5 bases). The CDR3 covers 15 residues. V shed 7 bases and J shed 4 bases, with 16 bases lying between them. The DNA for the CDR3 is TGTGCCAGCACGTCGAGAGCAGGGCGCACCGGGGAGCTGTTTTTT. Its protein product is CASTSRAGRTGELFF.

Details on this clonotype: A much larger clonotype is one base distant, so this may be a read error. The chain is built from TRBV12-3 or TRBV12-4 and TRBJ2-2; possibly TRBD1 or TRBD2 for D (5 bases each). The CDR3 consists of 16 residues. Trimming shortened V by 3 bases and J by 0 bases, and 11 bases separated the two germline ends. CDR3: CASSLGDGPNTGELFF. The CDR3 nucleotides read TGTGCCAGCAGTTTGGGGGACGGCCCGAACACCGGGGAGCTGTTTTTT.

This clonotype was seen only a few times. The chain is built from TRBV7-3 and TRBJ2-5, with D maybe TRBD2 (6 bases). With 4 bases removed from V and 4 bases from J, the gap between germline ends came to 13 bases. The CDR3 loop spans 14 amino acids. The germline CDR1 and CDR2 sequences are SGHTA and FQGTGA. The CDR3: CASSYSGGVETQYF. The DNA of the CDR3 is TGTGCCAGCAGCTATAGCGGAGGGGTAGAGACCCAGTACTTC.

This clonotype was counted at least ten times. CDR3 nucleotides: TGTGCCAGCAGTTCTACCGGGACTAACTACAATGAGCAGTTCTTC. Amino acids: CASSSTGTNYNEQFF. The chain combines TRBV13 with TRBJ2-1; TRBD2 matches 7 bases. J gave up 3 bases and V 6 bases, and 8 bases lay outside the gene matches. From germline, CDR1 is PRHDT and CDR2 FYEKMQ (reference sequence). CDR3 length: 15 amino acids. The variable domain in full, with the rest retrieved from reference TRBV13 and TRBJ2-1, is AAGVIQSPRHLIKEKRETATLKCYPIPRHDTVYWYQQGPGQDPQFLISFYEKMQSDKGSIPDRFSAQQFSDYHSELNMSSLELGDSALYFCASSSTGTNYNEQFFGPGTRLTVL.

The rearrangement uses TRBV5-6 and TRBJ2-5; D could derive from TRBD1 or TRBD2 (5 bases each). CDR1 is SGHDT, CDR2 YYEEEE, per germline. The CDR3 covers 15 residues. CDR3 protein: CASQDTKFPGETQYF. CDR3 nucleotide sequence: TGTGCAAGTCAGGACACCAAATTCCCGGGGGAGACCCAGTACTTC.

The chain employs TRBV30 and TRBJ2-7; D remains unclear. The germline V gene encodes CDR1 GTSNPN and CDR2 SVGIG (reference sequence). V lost 5 bases and J 1 base, leaving 9 bases between the germline ends. This CDR3 is 12 amino acids long. The CDR3 spells CAWGPPSYEQYF. The CDR3 DNA sequence: TGTGCCTGGGGCCCCCCATCCTACGAGCAGTACTTC. Supplemented by reference TRBV30 and TRBJ2-7, the full variable domain reads SQTIHQWPATLVQPVGSPLSLECTVEGTSNPNLYWYRQAAGRGLQLLFYSVGIGQISSEVPQNLSASRPQDRQFILSSKKLLLSDSGFYLCAWGPPSYEQYFGPGTRLTVT.

This clonotype was recorded at least ten times. The rearrangement joins TRBV7-2 to TRBJ2-7, with 9 bases matching TRBD2. This CDR3 comprises 17 residues. Trimming cost V 5 bases and J 0 bases; bases outside gene matches: 11. Germline V gene sequence: CDR1 SGHTA, CDR2 FQGNSA. The CDR3 nucleotides are TGTGCCAGCAGCCCGGGTGGAGGCGGGAGGGCCTCCTACGAGCAGTACTTC. Its protein is CASSPGGGGRASYEQYF. The whole variable domain, filled in from reference TRBV7-2 and TRBJ2-7, reads GAGVSQSPSNKVTEKGKDVELRCDPISGHTALYWYRQSLGQGLEFLIYFQGNSAPDKSGLPSDRFSAERTGGSVSTLTIQRTQQEDSAVYLCASSPGGGGRASYEQYFGPGTRLTVT.

A remark on this clonotype: A single base separates this from a much larger clone, so it may be a read error. The chain carries TRBV12-3 or TRBV12-4 and TRBJ2-5; TRBD2 matches at 14 bases. The CDR3 contains 18 residues. Germline trimming cut 3 bases from V and 7 bases from J; bases unmatched to any gene: 13. Here the CDR3 DNA reads TGTGCCAGCAGTTTTATTATGACTAGCGGGAGGGATCTGGGGACCCAGTACTTC. Amino acid sequence: CASSFIMTSGRDLGTQYF.

Ten or more counts support this clonotype. The chain is built from TRBV11-2 and TRBJ2-1; a weak D match, TRBD2 (6 bases). Germline V gene data show CDR1 as SGHAT and CDR2 as FQNNGV. V was trimmed by 7 bases and J by 10 bases, leaving 11 bases between them. The CDR3 is 11 amino acids. The CDR3 DNA sequence: TGTGCCAGCACCGCCAGCGGGGAGCAGTTCTTC. Protein product: CASTASGEQFF.

This clonotype has ten or more counts. The chain combines TRBV12-5 with TRBJ2-1; 8 bases line up with TRBD2. Trimming took 0 bases from V and 10 from J; bases not matched to a gene: 14. The CDR3 covers 17 residues. Germline V gene sequence: CDR1 LGHNT, CDR2 FRNRAP. Here the CDR3 reads CASGLVVSSGMTVEQFF. The CDR3 coding sequence is TGTGCTAGTGGTTTGGTAGTGAGTAGCGGGATGACCGTCGAGCAGTTCTTC.

The rearrangement uses TRBV30 and TRBJ2-1; 12 positions match TRBD2. Trimming took 3 bases from V and 15 from J; bases not matched to a gene: 12. The CDR3 is made up of 14 amino acids. CDR1 is GTSNPN and CDR2 is SVGIG in the germline V gene (reference sequence). The CDR3 coding sequence is TGTGCCTGGAGACCTAAAGGACTAGCGGGATATCTGTTCTTC. Translated, it gives CAWRPKGLAGYLFF.

This clonotype was counted a few times. The rearrangement links TRBV27 to TRBJ2-2; perhaps TRBD2 as D (5 bases). The CDR3 length is 15 residues. Trimming took 3 bases from V and 3 from J, leaving 11 bases between them. Germline-derived CDR1 and CDR2 are MNHEY and SMNVEV (reference sequence). The CDR3 DNA reads as TGTGCCAGCAGTTTCCGCGGGCAATACACCGGGGAGCTGTTTTTT. This codes for CASSFRGQYTGELFF.

The chain joins TRBV30 to TRBJ2-5, with 7 nucleotides matching TRBD2. This CDR3 has 16 amino acids. V lost 2 bases to trimming and J lost 0 bases; unmatched junction nucleotides: 9. Per the germline V gene, CDR1 is GTSNPN and CDR2 is SVGIG (reference sequence). The CDR3 reads CAWSPGGPKYQETQYF. CDR3 in DNA: TGTGCCTGGAGTCCGGGAGGCCCGAAGTACCAAGAGACCCAGTACTTC.

This clonotype has at least ten counts. The chain carries TRBV11-2 and TRBJ2-7; no clear D. CDR1 and CDR2 (germline): SGHAT, FQNNGV. CDR3 length equals 12 residues. V was shortened by 2 bases and J by 5 bases, with 7 bases between the two germline ends. This chain's CDR3 is CASSLFFDEQYF. In nucleotides, the CDR3 is TGTGCCAGCAGCTTATTTTTCGACGAGCAGTACTTC.

The chain combines TRBV19 with TRBJ2-7; D remains ambiguous. Germline CDR1 and CDR2: LNHDA and SQIVND (reference sequence). The CDR3 covers 14 residues. V was shortened by 5 bases and J by 6 bases, with 17 bases between the two germline ends. Here the CDR3 DNA reads TGTGCCAGTAGTTCGACTGGGTGGGTCAGCGAGCAGTACTTC. This sequence encodes CASSSTGWVSEQYF. The whole variable domain, remainder taken from reference TRBV19 and TRBJ2-7, is DGGITQSPKYLFRKEGQNVTLSCEQNLNHDAMYWYRQDPGQGLRLIYYSQIVNDFQKGDIAEGYSVSREKKESFPLTVTSAQKNPTAFYLCASSSTGWVSEQYFGPGTRLTVT.

CDR3 bases: TGTGCCAGCAGCGCGGGGACGCCCAATGAGCAGTTCTTC. This sequence encodes CASSAGTPNEQFF. The chain carries TRBV9 and TRBJ2-1; D may be TRBD1 or TRBD2 (5 bases each). Deletions cut 3 bases from V and 6 bases from J, with 10 bases between. Germline V CDR1 and CDR2: SGDLS, YYNGEE. The CDR3 has 13 amino acids.

As for this clonotype: Compared with germline, one end of the junction differs, possibly owing to a read error. The genes are TRBV7-3 and TRBJ1-1; TRBD1 agrees at 8 bases. Germline CDR1 is SGHTA and CDR2 is FQGTGA. CDR3 length: 14 residues. The CDR3 sequence is CDSSRQGTNTEAFF. The CDR3 nucleotides are TGTGACAGCAGCCGACAGGGGACGAACACTGAAGCTTTCTTT.

This clonotype appeared once. This chain joins TRBV5-1 and TRBJ1-1; D is uncertain. The CDR3 length is 15 residues. The ends were cut back, 7 bases at V and 0 bases at J, with 16 bases in the middle. Germline V gene sequence: CDR1 SGHRS, CDR2 YFSETQ. The CDR3 reads CASGFGSGMNTEAFF. In DNA form, the CDR3 reads TGCGCCAGCGGGTTCGGGTCGGGCATGAACACTGAAGCTTTCTTT.

This clonotype was observed at least ten times. One end of the junction does not line up with germline, which may come from a read error. CDR3 sequence reads: CASSISGVQETQYF. The CDR3 DNA is TGTGCCAGCAGTATATCAGGGGTCCAAGAGACCCAGTACTTC. The V gene is TRBV27, the J gene TRBJ2-5; maybe TRBD1 (6 bases). This CDR3 is 14 amino acids long. Germline CDR1 is MNHEY and CDR2 is SMNVEV (reference sequence).

This clonotype was seen repeatedly, ten times or more. This chain links TRBV2 with TRBJ1-2; maybe TRBD1 (5 bases). This CDR3 is built from 13 residues. Per the germline V gene, CDR1 is SNHLY and CDR2 is FYNNEI. With 2 bases removed from V and 2 bases from J, the gap between germline ends came to 6 bases. CDR3 nucleotides: TGTGCCAGCAGTGAAAGGACAAACTATGGCTACACCTTC. Amino acid sequence: CASSERTNYGYTF.

This clonotype was counted at least ten times. The genes are TRBV20-1 and TRBJ2-3; possible D gene TRBD2, 6 bases. V was clipped by 2 bases and J by 6 bases, with 12 bases between them. The CDR3 extends over 13 amino acids. The germline gives CDR1 DFQATT, CDR2 SNEGSKA (reference sequence). The CDR3: CSARPSGVDTQYF. CDR3 in DNA: TGCAGTGCTAGACCGTCGGGGGTCGATACGCAGTATTTT.

The chain has TRBV9 and TRBJ2-1; D might be TRBD1 or TRBD2, each matching 6 bases. V was clipped by 3 bases and J by 10 bases, with 17 bases between them. The CDR3 is made up of 14 amino acids. CDR1 SGDLS and CDR2 YYNGEE come from the germline V gene. CDR3 in DNA: TGTGCCAGCAGCGGAGGGTCGGAGGGGGACGAGCAGTTCTTC. This encodes CASSGGSEGDEQFF.

The chain couples TRBV7-8 to TRBJ2-1; D call uncertain. Germline V gene lookup returns CDR1 SGHVS and CDR2 FQNEAQ. This CDR3 is 14 amino acids long. V dropped 5 bases and J dropped 6 bases, with 14 bases sitting between them. The CDR3 spells CASSPGWPANEQFF. The CDR3 nucleotides read TGTGCCAGCAGCCCCGGGTGGCCCGCCAATGAGCAGTTCTTC.

This clonotype turned up a few times. The V call is TRBV3-1, the J call TRBJ2-4; tentative D call: TRBD1 (6 bases). The V end was cut by 7 bases, the J end by 1 base, with 8 bases between. This CDR3 comprises 13 residues. Looked up from germline, CDR1 is LGHDT and CDR2 is YNNKEL (reference sequence). CDR3 DNA sequence: TGTGCCAGCACGCAGGGGGCCAAAAACATTCAGTACTTC. Translation: CASTQGAKNIQYF. The variable domain in full, with the rest retrieved from reference TRBV3-1 and TRBJ2-4, is DTAVSQTPKYLVTQMGNDKSIKCEQNLGHDTMYWYKQDSKKFLKIMFSYNNKELIINETVPNRFSPKSPDKAHLNLHINSLELGDSAVYFCASTQGAKNIQYFGAGTRLSVL.

This clonotype came up many times. The chain employs TRBV15 and TRBJ1-2; D gene ambiguous. Germline V CDR1 and CDR2: LNHNV, YYDKDF (reference sequence). V was shortened by 5 bases and J by 2 bases, with 12 bases between the two germline ends. The CDR3 contains 14 residues. The CDR3 region has the DNA TGTGCCACCAGCGGATTAGATCGGAACTATGGCTACACCTTC. Its protein product is CATSGLDRNYGYTF.